Sequencing of this T cell receptor (beta chain) was carried out in a study of cytomegalovirus exposure and HLA in healthy donors (dated by TCRdb to 2015 to 2018). Regarding the research as a whole: In an earlier analysis of some 610 of the donors, about 260 Gb of sequence data and some 100 million unique TCR beta sequences from 180 million or so T cells were reported. Around 320 gigabases of sequencing data and around 87 million unique TCR sequences were included in an early release covering around 600 HLA-typed donors. To decide whether each TCR beta V gene segment behaved as functional or pseudogenic, an earlier analysis of approximately 620 of the donors relied on high-throughput TCR beta sequencing. The later analysis used no new phenotypic data to find candidate immune exposures, relying instead on TCR beta sequences and their occurrence across donors. The number of typed donors differed by locus: about 629-640 for A, B, C, DRB1 and DQB1; approximately 540 for DQA1; about 600 for DPA1; and some 430 for DPB1. To predict cytomegalovirus infection status, the study combined high-throughput TCR immunosequencing, statistical association of individual TCRs with disease status, and machine learning. Of the roughly 400 genotyped donors, about 84% fell in the genetic ancestry cluster associated with self-reported Caucasian donors. HLA typing covered class I and class II loci at four-digit resolution. Every discovery cohort repertoire had been produced on one sequencing platform. Across 398 genotyped donors of the cohort, an average of 235,054 unique TCR beta nucleotide sequences per donor were sequenced, and roughly a sixth of those sequences were non-productive. Several DR-DQ haplotypes were treated as single units for association and clustering because of strong linkage in the cohort. In a later genetic analysis, genome-wide SNP genotypes for about 65% of the 666 donors were used, and that subset was treated as a discovery cohort. A later analysis re-analyzed previously published TCR beta repertoires from 666 donors and added high-resolution HLA genotyping to study TCR occurrence patterns. Donor age, sex, ethnicity and CMV serostatus were collected together with the repertoire data. The aim of the study was to test whether cataloging public T cell receptors could identify signatures of past pathogen exposure. The study used immunosequencing to profile the T cell repertoires of about 670 subjects and linked those repertoires to cytomegalovirus serostatus. A separate validation cohort of roughly 130 different subjects was used in addition to the roughly 700-subject first cohort.

In regard to this clone: The clone's antigen remains unknown. Base qualities are not at hand, and no much larger clone is one base apart.

To prepare the library, the immunoSEQ multiplex PCR assay was applied. For the multiplex PCR, a mixture combining 60 forward primers for TCR Vbeta segments and 13 reverse primers for TCR Jbeta segments was used. A multiplex PCR assay on genomic DNA amplified the CDR3 region of rearranged TCR beta genes. On the Illumina HiSeq System, the amplified TCR beta libraries were sequenced as 87-base-pair reads. The original pipeline was this. A later analysis counted around 72 million unique TCR beta chains across the 550 to 800 repertoires, and roughly 9.9 million of these chains were shared by at least two donors. Raw reads were error-corrected and collapsed into unique sequences by a nearest-neighbor algorithm in which closely related sequences were merged to remove PCR and sequencing errors. CDR3 sequences were aligned to IMGT reference sequences to assign V, D and J gene segments. For a sequence to be retained, a match of at least six nucleotides to both a V gene segment and a J gene segment was required. A rearrangement was called productive if the CDR3 had no stop codons and remained in frame with V and J, and every other rearrangement was called non-productive. CDR3 was defined by IMGT convention, running from the second conserved V-encoded cysteine to the conserved J-encoded phenylalanine. The earlier analysis of about 570 of the donors excluded any sequence lacking an unambiguous match to a single V gene segment. In an earlier analysis of several hundred of the donors, V segments were called functional above 56.7% productive rearrangements and were called segregating when the between-donor standard deviation exceeded 5%. A statistical classification framework was built for diagnosing cytomegalovirus status from the catalog of TCR beta chain sequences. A later analysis assigned V and J genes by comparing TCR nucleotide sequences with IMGT/GENE-DB human TR gene sequences. A later analysis assigned CDR3 sequences and most-parsimonious VDJ recombination scenarios with the TCRdist pipeline. In a later analysis, each TCR beta chain was defined by its CDR3 amino acid sequence together with its V-gene family, and reads lacking a unique V-gene family were excluded. A later analysis removed several hundred highly shared, low-generation-probability nucleotide sequences to deal with suspected cross-contamination and a sequencing artifact. In a later analysis, a clonal expansion index was calculated for each public chain from normalized within-repertoire ranks of inferred template counts. In a later analysis, generation probabilities were computed with a VDJ recombination model fitted to out-of-frame rearrangements, and the resulting probabilities were checked against IGoR. Hypergeometric tests were used in a later analysis to score TCR-TCR, TCR-HLA and TCR-CMV co-occurrence, with a repertoire-size bias correction applied to the TCR pairs. To estimate false discovery rates, a later analysis permuted the HLA or CMV assignments 20 times. In a later analysis, co-occurring TCRs were grouped using DBSCAN, and TCRdist sequence similarity was added for clustering within HLA-allele-positive subsets. For co-occurrence clustering, repertoires with fewer than 30,000 or more than 120,000 public chains were excluded, along with a handful of repertoires with anomalous nucleotide sharing. The table comes from immuneACCESS by way of TCRdb, which keeps in-frame sequences with V and J called. Part of the clones is missing from these tables; in studies checked, under half for an unresolved V gene and the rest for unknown reasons. That table gives V, J and clone size, and the DNA gave D and trimming. This sample is represented by about 160,000 clones; roughly four fifths of them were singletons. Less than 1% of the sample belongs to the ten largest clones.

The cohort comprised fewer than 700 healthy bone marrow donors. Cohort members were all nominally healthy when sampled, although unrecorded immune exposures were likely present. The donor was CMV seropositive and belonged to the group of more than 250 seropositive cohort members. A peripheral blood sample was provided by each donor, and peripheral blood mononuclear cells were used for TCR beta sequencing. The Qiagen DNeasy Blood Extraction Kit was used to extract genomic DNA from the blood cell samples. Beyond this particular receptor, the publication reports: Immune exposure information for the cohort was limited to CMV serostatus. Most CMV-associated TCR beta chains appeared to be HLA-restricted in a later analysis, and the HLA associations seemed to be driven largely by CMV exposure. A cluster of highly shared sequence variants was judged likely to represent a technical artifact of the sequencing pipeline. The authors suggested that the approach could potentially be extended to other disease states and immunological phenotypes. In a later analysis, HLA-associated TCR beta chains showed more clonal expansion and lower generation probabilities than non-associated chains that were equally common. Because HLA typing was unavailable for some donors at each locus, only the typed subset was used in association tests. A further reported finding was that TCR beta sequences accurately predicted the HLA-A and HLA-B alleles for most subjects in the first cohort. When HLA alleles, especially DR and DQ, strongly co-occurred, attributing TCR associations to individual alleles was difficult. According to a later analysis, parvovirus B19, influenza, CMV and Epstein-Barr virus appeared linked to several top co-occurrence clusters. The study gave a list of under 200 TCR beta chains associated with cytomegalovirus. Linkage disequilibrium might explain the correlated functional status among segregating V segments, but an unknown experimental factor could not be excluded. Compared with the 666-donor mean, donors in an Asian-associated ancestry cluster had fewer N-insertions in productive TCRs, according to a later genetic analysis. In vitro tests confirmed that a few of the cytomegalovirus-associated TCR beta chains recognize cytomegalovirus antigens. Because counts were too low, 15 to 20 rarely observed V segments, including chromosome 9 orphons, were excluded from the earlier analysis of a few hundred of the donors. The classifier was reported to diagnose cytomegalovirus status with high specificity and sensitivity in both the original cohort and the validation cohort. In an earlier analysis of about 600 of the donors, most TCR beta V segments appeared in productive rearrangements about 87% or about 30% of the time, broadly matching IMGT annotations. A later analysis found that TCR association rates varied across HLA loci, with DRB1 alleles showing the most associated TCRs and HLA-C alleles the fewest. Most TCR sequences were seen in very few donors, while some public TCRs were found in many individuals. In a later analysis, 15,000 to 20,000 TCR beta sequences were associated with specific HLA alleles at a false discovery rate of 0.05. In this cohort, only TCR beta chains were sequenced, and detectable features were limited by the absence of alpha or paired-chain data. A later genetic analysis associated a missense DCLRE1C variant with V-gene and J-gene trimming of TCR beta chains, and an independent cohort replicated the association. Presence/absence analyses assumed roughly uniform sequencing depth across donors, an assumption that may not hold.

The sample comprised PBMCs. The sequence came from a girl aged 2 to 9 in good health and CMV-seropositive.

The CDR3 protein is CASSPGLAGFSYNEQFF. Read as DNA, the sequence is TGCGCCAGCAGCCCCGGCCTAGCGGGATTCTCCTACAATGAGCAGTTCTTC. This chain is built from TRBV4-1 and TRBJ2-1, and TRBD2 aligns with 9 junction nucleotides. Based on the germline V gene, the CDR1 and CDR2 sequences are MGHRA and YSYEKL. V is trimmed back by 4 bases and J by 0 bases, and the junction contains 7 bases that no gene match accounts for. CDR3 length: 17 amino acids, cysteine to phenylalanine. Only the CDR3 part of the read is kept: 51 bases, read in frame from the first base.